Following are 27 T cell receptor beta chains from one sample sequenced in a study of cytomegalovirus exposure and HLA in healthy donors. Primers for the PCR totalled 60 Vbeta and 13 Jbeta. Repertoires were generated with immunoSEQ multiplex PCR, while TCRdb's copy carries only in-frame clones and drops some. In the table there are 100,000 to 140,000 clones, over 75% of which are singletons. The sample consisted of PBMCs. These receptors were taken from a man in his thirties or forties in good health and CMV-seronegative.

The chain employs TRBV5-1 and TRBJ2-7; TRBD1 might be the D (5 bases). Between the trimmed V and J ends, which lost 0 bases and 6 bases, there was a span of 16 bases. In germline, CDR1 is SGHRS, CDR2 YFSETQ. CDR3 length: 15 amino acids. The CDR3 coding sequence is TGCGCCAGCAGCTTGGAAGGGCCCAGGGTGAGCGAGCAGTACTTC. Protein sequence: CASSLEGPRVSEQYF.

V usage is TRBV7-6 and J usage is TRBJ2-7; D is perhaps TRBD2 (6 bases). The CDR3 runs 13 residues. Trimming left V 5 bases short and J 5 bases short, with 13 bases between. The germline V gene encodes CDR1 SGHVS and CDR2 FNYEAQ. CDR3 residues: CASSGSGVHEQYF. CDR3 nucleotides: TGTGCCAGCAGCGGGTCGGGGGTACACGAGCAGTACTTC.

The table lists this clone with a few counts. This chain links TRBV19 with TRBJ1-1, with D unclear. The CDR3 extends over 13 amino acids. V was clipped by 5 bases and J by 0 bases, with 7 bases between them. The V gene's germline CDR1 is LNHDA and CDR2 SQIVND (reference sequence). The CDR3 nucleotides read TGTGCCAGTAGTCCCACAATGAACACTGAAGCTTTCTTT. Translated, it gives CASSPTMNTEAFF.

The V call is TRBV13, the J call TRBJ2-1; a weak D match, TRBD2 (6 bases). V was shortened by 5 bases and J by 4 bases, with 15 bases between the two germline ends. From germline, CDR1 is PRHDT and CDR2 FYEKMQ (reference sequence). This CDR3 contains 15 residues. This CDR3 is CASSIRTKRYNEQFF. The CDR3 nucleotides are TGTGCCAGCAGCATACGGACTAAACGGTACAATGAGCAGTTCTTC.

The rearrangement uses TRBV11-1 and TRBJ2-7; a possible D gene is TRBD2 (6 bases). The V and J ends lost 1 base and 1 base respectively, with 11 bases between them. Germline loops: CDR1 SGHAT, CDR2 FQDESV (reference sequence). The CDR3 contains 15 residues. CDR3 amino acids: CASSLVRESSYEQYF. In nucleotides, the CDR3 is TGTGCCAGCAGCTTAGTTCGGGAGTCGTCCTACGAGCAGTACTTC.

This clone was detected only once. The V gene is TRBV15, the J gene TRBJ2-3; D is perhaps TRBD1 (6 bases). Germline values: CDR1 LNHNV, CDR2 YYDKDF (reference sequence). There are 15 residues in the CDR3. Trimming left V 7 bases short and J 1 base short, with 15 bases between. CDR3 residues: CATTRDTAGTDTQYF. In DNA form, the CDR3 reads TGTGCCACCACCCGGGACACCGCTGGCACAGATACGCAGTATTTT.

A single count supports this clone. The V gene is TRBV7-3, the J gene TRBJ2-7, with D perhaps TRBD2 (6 bases). V dropped 5 bases and J dropped 3 bases, with 17 bases sitting between them. This CDR3 region has 15 residues. Germline CDR1 reads SGHTA; CDR2 reads FQGTGA. CDR3 sequence (DNA): TGTGCCAGCAGCCCAGAGCCGGGACTCCTCTACGAGCAGTACTTC. Translation: CASSPEPGLLYEQYF.

The rearrangement joins TRBV5-8 to TRBJ1-4; TRBD1 agrees at 9 bases. J lost 6 bases, V lost 4 bases, and 7 bases had no gene match. The CDR3 has 15 amino acids. CDR1 is SGHTS, CDR2 YDEGEE, per germline. The CDR3 sequence: CASSTWTGADEKLFF. The CDR3 region has the DNA TGTGCCAGCAGCACCTGGACAGGGGCCGATGAAAAACTGTTTTTT.

The V call is TRBV13, the J call TRBJ2-7; no reliable D call. Trimming cost V 5 bases and J 2 bases, with 4 bases left between them. The CDR3 is 11 amino acids. Germline lookup yields CDR1 PRHDT and CDR2 FYEKMQ (reference sequence). In nucleotides, the CDR3 is TGTGCCAGCAGCCGGGCCTACGAGCAGTACTTC. Translated, it gives CASSRAYEQYF. The variable domain in full, completed from reference TRBV13 and TRBJ2-7, reads AAGVIQSPRHLIKEKRETATLKCYPIPRHDTVYWYQQGPGQDPQFLISFYEKMQSDKGSIPDRFSAQQFSDYHSELNMSSLELGDSALYFCASSRAYEQYFGPGTRLTVT.

J is TRBJ1-1 and V is TRBV7-9, with 7 bases fitting TRBD1. The V gene end was trimmed by 0 bases and the J gene end by 1 base; junction bases not matched to a gene: 2. Germline-derived CDR1 and CDR2 are SEHNR and FQNEAQ (reference sequence). This CDR3 spans 15 amino acids. The CDR3 loop is CASSLAQGQNTEAFF. CDR3 DNA sequence: TGTGCCAGCAGCTTAGCACAGGGGCAGAACACTGAAGCTTTCTTT.

The chain has TRBV30 and TRBJ2-5; TRBD1 agrees at 7 bases. The J segment lost 5 bases and the V segment lost 5 bases, leaving 8 bases of the junction unmatched. Germline loops: CDR1 GTSNPN, CDR2 SVGIG (reference sequence). This CDR3 has 13 amino acids. In DNA form, the CDR3 reads TGTGCCTGGTCTGCAGGGGGTAGGGAGACCCAGTACTTC. Residues: CAWSAGGRETQYF. Combining the CDR3 with reference TRBV30 and TRBJ2-5 gives the whole variable domain SQTIHQWPATLVQPVGSPLSLECTVEGTSNPNLYWYRQAAGRGLQLLFYSVGIGQISSEVPQNLSASRPQDRQFILSSKKLLLSDSGFYLCAWSAGGRETQYFGPGTRLLVL.

The CDR3 reads CASSLFQGTGELFF. For the CDR3, the DNA is TGTGCCAGCAGTTTATTTCAGGGCACCGGGGAGCTGTTTTTT. V is TRBV28 and J is TRBJ2-2; possibly TRBD1 for D (5 bases). CDR3 size: 14 residues. Trimming took off 1 base at V and 4 bases at J, with 7 bases between the two ends. In germline, CDR1 is MDHEN, CDR2 SYDVKM.

The rearrangement joins TRBV7-9 to TRBJ1-2, with TRBD1 identical over 8 bases. The CDR3 contains 15 residues. Germline lookup yields CDR1 SEHNR and CDR2 FQNEAQ (reference sequence). V lost 5 bases, J lost 4 bases, and 9 bases stayed unmatched. CDR3 residues: CASSHRTGLIYGYTF. CDR3 nucleotide sequence: TGTGCCAGCAGCCACCGGACAGGGTTAATCTATGGCTACACCTTC. Filled out from reference TRBV7-9 and TRBJ1-2, the complete variable domain reads DTGVSQNPRHKITKRGQNVTFRCDPISEHNRLYWYRQTLGQGPEFLTYFQNEAQLEKSRLLSDRFSAERPKGSFSTLEIQRTEQGDSAMYLCASSHRTGLIYGYTFGSGTRLTVV.

This clone rates as medium-sized (0.01 to 0.1%). The same CDR3 can be traced to other DNA sequences in this sample. The chain is built from TRBV6-4 and TRBJ2-3; 10 bases are a match to TRBD2. The junction had 0 bases not matched to a gene; V was cut back by 2 bases and J by 4 bases. The V gene's germline CDR1 is MRHNA and CDR2 SNTAGT. There are 14 residues in the CDR3. For the CDR3, the DNA is TGTGCCAGCAGTGACAGCGGGGGGGCAGATACGCAGTATTTT. It yields the protein CASSDSGGADTQYF.

V gene TRBV30 combines with J gene TRBJ2-7; D unclear. Germline CDR1 is GTSNPN and CDR2 is SVGIG (reference sequence). This CDR3 contains 14 residues. V lost 3 bases to trimming and J lost 7 bases, with 19 bases between them. Here the CDR3 reads CAWSAESFRSEQYF. The CDR3 bases are TGTGCCTGGAGCGCCGAGTCGTTTCGAAGTGAGCAGTACTTC. The full variable domain, in which reference TRBV30 and TRBJ2-7 provide the parts outside the CDR3, is SQTIHQWPATLVQPVGSPLSLECTVEGTSNPNLYWYRQAAGRGLQLLFYSVGIGQISSEVPQNLSASRPQDRQFILSSKKLLLSDSGFYLCAWSAESFRSEQYFGPGTRLTVT.

The chain links TRBV11-2 to TRBJ2-1; 7 bases line up with TRBD2. The V gene end was trimmed by 5 bases and the J gene end by 3 bases; junction bases not matched to a gene: 10. Germline CDR1 and CDR2: SGHAT and FQNNGV. CDR3 length: 16 amino acids. CDR3 sequence (DNA): TGTGCCAGCAGCCCCGGTTCAGCGGGGCACTACAATGAGCAGTTCTTC. This codes for CASSPGSAGHYNEQFF.

This chain connects TRBV5-1 to TRBJ2-7; 11 positions match TRBD2. The length of the CDR3 is 18 residues. With 2 bases clipped from V and 4 bases from J, the junction kept 14 bases outside the gene matches. Germline V gene sequence: CDR1 SGHRS, CDR2 YFSETQ. This CDR3 is CASSFPSIAGGPRYEQYF. For the CDR3, the DNA is TGCGCCAGCAGCTTTCCCTCGATAGCGGGAGGGCCCCGATACGAGCAGTACTTC. The full variable domain, with the rest looked up from reference TRBV5-1 and TRBJ2-7, is KAGVTQTPRYLIKTRGQQVTLSCSPISGHRSVSWYQQTPGQGLQFLFEYFSETQRNKGNFPGRFSGRQFSNSRSEMNVSTLELGDSALYLCASSFPSIAGGPRYEQYFGPGTRLTVT.

In this sample, this clone turned up a few times. The rearrangement uses TRBV10-1 and TRBJ2-3; perhaps TRBD2 as D (7 bases). Germline CDR1 and CDR2: WNHNN and SYGVQD (reference sequence). CDR3 length: 16 residues. V lost 2 bases and J 2 bases, leaving 14 bases between the germline ends. The CDR3 DNA is TGCGCCAGCAGTGAGCGGGCAGGGGACTACACAGATACGCAGTATTTT. It is translated as CASSERAGDYTDTQYF.

The chain recombines TRBV7-9 with TRBJ1-3, with a weak D call TRBD1 (5 bases). Germline lookup yields CDR1 SEHNR and CDR2 FQNEAQ (reference sequence). V gave up 1 base and J gave up 1 base, with 8 bases separating them. The CDR3 has 15 residues. Here the CDR3 reads CASSLDSGSGNTIYF. CDR3 bases: TGTGCCAGCAGCTTAGATTCAGGGTCTGGAAACACCATATATTTT.

The rearrangement uses TRBV13 and TRBJ2-1, with D tentatively TRBD2 (5 bases). The V gene lost 3 bases and the J gene lost 1 base, with 10 bases spanning the gap. Germline V gives CDR1 PRHDT, CDR2 FYEKMQ (reference sequence). The CDR3 sequence is 15 residues long. This chain's CDR3 is CASSFQRHSYNEQFF. The CDR3 DNA follows: TGTGCCAGCAGCTTCCAGCGGCATTCCTACAATGAGCAGTTCTTC.

This chain connects TRBV2 to TRBJ1-1, with D possibly TRBD1 on 5 matching bases. V lost 6 bases to trimming and J lost 3 bases, with 8 bases between them. CDR3 length: 12 amino acids. Germline values: CDR1 SNHLY, CDR2 FYNNEI. The CDR3 protein is CASSDRYTEAFF. The CDR3 bases are TGTGCCAGCAGCGACAGATACACTGAAGCTTTCTTT.

This chain connects TRBV30 to TRBJ1-2; 7 nucleotides agree with TRBD1. V lost 2 bases and J lost 3; bases outside the gene matches: 6. This CDR3 spans 14 amino acids. Per germline, CDR1 GTSNPN and CDR2 SVGIG (reference sequence). In DNA, the CDR3 is TGTGCCTGGAGTCAACAGGGGATCGACTATGGCTACACCTTC. This sequence encodes CAWSQQGIDYGYTF.

The chain joins TRBV5-4 to TRBJ2-5; 9 nucleotides match TRBD2. V dropped 2 bases and J dropped 7; count of bases not matched to a gene: 6. There are 14 residues in the CDR3. Per the germline V gene, CDR1 is SGHNT and CDR2 is YYREEE (reference sequence). The CDR3 DNA is TGTGCCAGCAGCTTCAGGACTAGCGTTGGGACCCAGTACTTC. Translating gives CASSFRTSVGTQYF.

The chain joins TRBV6-5 to TRBJ1-4, with D maybe TRBD1 (6 bases). The germline gives CDR1 MNHEY, CDR2 SVGAGI. The ends were cut back, 6 bases at V and 8 bases at J, with 16 bases in the middle. The CDR3 covers 14 residues. CDR3 sequence: CASRDTGWNEKLFF. CDR3 bases: TGTGCCAGCAGAGACACAGGGTGGAACGAAAAACTGTTTTTT.

The chain has TRBV11-3 and TRBJ1-2, with D uncertain. Trimming took 5 bases from V and 8 from J, leaving 15 bases between them. The CDR3 is 13 amino acids. Looked up from germline, CDR1 is SGHNT and CDR2 is YENEEA. DNA of the CDR3: TGTGCCAGCAGCCTCCGGAGGGTCAAGGGCTACACCTTC. It encodes CASSLRRVKGYTF.

The table lists this clone with a few counts. The chain links TRBV6-6 to TRBJ2-1; 8 nucleotides line up with TRBD2. Germline CDR1 and CDR2: MNHNY and SVGAGI (reference sequence). The CDR3 contains 16 residues. V was clipped by 1 base and J by 5 bases; unmatched bases: 7. CDR3 nucleotide sequence: TGTGCCAGCAGTTACTTGGGTTTGCGGGAGGACAATGAGCAGTTCTTC. Amino acid sequence: CASSYLGLREDNEQFF.

The chain carries TRBV5-4 and TRBJ2-7; perhaps TRBD1 as D (6 bases). This CDR3 contains 13 residues. Germline CDR1 SGHNT, CDR2 YYREEE (reference sequence). V was clipped by 5 bases and J by 5 bases, with 14 bases between them. The CDR3 protein is CASREQGWDEQYF. As DNA, the CDR3 is TGTGCCAGCAGGGAACAGGGCTGGGACGAGCAGTACTTC.